Described below is a single TCR beta chain sequence and its context. This record belongs to a study of blood T cell repertoires in COVID-19. About the study: T cells, B-cell-depleted T cells, or PBMCs provided the cDNA or gDNA that served as material.

Methods used by the authors: Amplification from reference gene primers served as the basis for estimated nucleated cell counts. Here immunoSEQ multiplex PCR was the method, and the copy in TCRdb shows in-frame clones only, minus some. That table is the source of V, J and clone size, and D and trimming were worked out from the DNA. The data show roughly 150,000 clones, 65% to 85% seen once. This CDR3 is built from 16 residues. Germline V gives CDR1 SGHTA, CDR2 FQGTGA. The V and J ends lost 5 bases and 3 bases, in that order; junction bases with no gene match: 13. Clinical history reported by participants formed the basis on which cohorts were assigned. Recovered status applied to Cohort 3 donors who had two consecutive negative PCRs. It also applied to those with clearance or with symptom resolution.

This clonotype was obtained from a man aged 35-49 years who had recovered from COVID-19. Material for sequencing was PBMCs or T cells enriched from blood (not recorded which). The chain carries TRBV7-3 and TRBJ2-7, with 7 bases matching TRBD1. The chain's CDR3 is CASSLNTGVGFYEQYF. CDR3 bases: TGTGCCAGCAGCCTAAATACAGGGGTGGGATTCTACGAGCAGTACTTC.